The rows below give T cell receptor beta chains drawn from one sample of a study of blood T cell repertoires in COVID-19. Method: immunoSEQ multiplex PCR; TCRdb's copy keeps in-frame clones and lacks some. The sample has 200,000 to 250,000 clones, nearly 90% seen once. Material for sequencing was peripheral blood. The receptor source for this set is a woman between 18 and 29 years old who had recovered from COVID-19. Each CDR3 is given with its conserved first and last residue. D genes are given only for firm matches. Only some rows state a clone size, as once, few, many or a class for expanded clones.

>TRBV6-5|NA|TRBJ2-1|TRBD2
TGTGCCAGCAGACTAGCGGGACCCGGGGAGCAGTTCTTC
CASRLAGPGEQFF
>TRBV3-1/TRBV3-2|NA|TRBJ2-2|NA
TGTGCCAGCAGCCGGAGGGGAAAGACTGTAAACACCGGGGAGCTGTTTTTT
CASSRRGKTVNTGELFF
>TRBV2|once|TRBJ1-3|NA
TGTGCCAGCAGTGAACGGTTTGGAAACACCATATATTTT
CASSERFGNTIYF
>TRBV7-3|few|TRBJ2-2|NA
TGTGCCAGCAGCCTGAACACCGGGGAGCTGTTTTTT
CASSLNTGELFF
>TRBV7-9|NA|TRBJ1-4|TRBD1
TGTGCCAGCAGCACCTGGGACAGCCGAAATGAAAAACTGTTTTTT
CASSTWDSRNEKLFF
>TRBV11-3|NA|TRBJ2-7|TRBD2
TGTGCCAGCAGTTCTAGCGGGAGCTACGAGCAGTACTTC
CASSSSGSYEQYF
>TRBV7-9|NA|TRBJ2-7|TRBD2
TGTGCCAGCAGCTTAGGAAGGACTAGCGGGAGGGCCTACGAGCAGTACTTC
CASSLGRTSGRAYEQYF
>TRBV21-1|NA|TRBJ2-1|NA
TGTGCCAGCAGCAAATACATGGGACAGGGGTCCAATGAGCAGTTCTTC
CASSKYMGQGSNEQFF
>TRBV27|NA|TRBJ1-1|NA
TGTGCCAGCAGTTTGAGAGCGGGCAACACTGAAGCTTTCTTT
CASSLRAGNTEAFF
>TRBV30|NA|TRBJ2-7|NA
TGTGCCTGGAGCGCAGGGGACTACGAGCAGTACTTC
CAWSAGDYEQYF
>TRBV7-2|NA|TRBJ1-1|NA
TGTGCCAGCAGCCTTATTGGGCTGCCCCCCACTGAAGCTTTCTTT
CASSLIGLPPTEAFF
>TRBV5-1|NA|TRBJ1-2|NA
TGCGCCAGCTCGACGGGAGGGAACGGCTACACCTTC
CASSTGGNGYTF
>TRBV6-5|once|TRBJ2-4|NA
TGTGCCAGCAGTTACTACGGTGGGCCCAAAAACATTCAGTACTTC
CASSYYGGPKNIQYF
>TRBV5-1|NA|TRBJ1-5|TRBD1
TGCGCCAGCAGCTTGGAGGGGGCCCAAGCTCAGCCCCAGCATTTT
CASSLEGAQAQPQHF
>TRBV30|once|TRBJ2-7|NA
TGTGCCTGGAGTCCTTCTAGGTTAACCTACGAGCAGTACTTC
CAWSPSRLTYEQYF
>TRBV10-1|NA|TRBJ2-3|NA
TGCGCCAGCAGTGAGTCGCCCCTTGGTGTAGCGCAGTATTTT
CASSESPLGVAQYF
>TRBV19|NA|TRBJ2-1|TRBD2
TGTGCCAGTAGTGGACGACTAGCGGGAGGTGGGGAGCAGTTCTTC
CASSGRLAGGGEQFF
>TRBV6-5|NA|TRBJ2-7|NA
TGTGCCAGCAGTTCGGTGGGGCAGGGGCCAAACTACGAGCAGTACTTC
CASSSVGQGPNYEQYF
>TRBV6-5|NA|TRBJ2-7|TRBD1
TGTGCCAGCAGGCCCGGGACAGGGCCCTACGAGCAGTACTTC
CASRPGTGPYEQYF
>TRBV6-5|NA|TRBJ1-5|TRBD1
TGTGCCACCCGACAGGGAACCCAGCCCCAGCATTTT
CATRQGTQPQHF
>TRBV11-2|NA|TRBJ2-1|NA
TGTGCCAGCAGCTTTTTGCGCGGCTCCTACAATGAGCAGTTCTTC
CASSFLRGSYNEQFF
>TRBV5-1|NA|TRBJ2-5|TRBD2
TGCGCCAGCAGCTTAGCGACTAGCGGAACTAGGTACCAAGAGACCCAGTACTTC
CASSLATSGTRYQETQYF
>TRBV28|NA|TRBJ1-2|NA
TGTGCCAGCAGTTTTTCCGTCTTATATGGCTACACCTTC
CASSFSVLYGYTF
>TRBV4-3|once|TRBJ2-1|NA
TGCGCCAGCAGCCAAACAGAGACCTACAATGAGCAGTTCTTC
CASSQTETYNEQFF
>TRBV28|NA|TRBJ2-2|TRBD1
TGTGCCAGCAGTTTAGGTCTCGGGACAGGACAGGGGGCGGTCGGGGAGCTGTTTTTT
CASSLGLGTGQGAVGELFF
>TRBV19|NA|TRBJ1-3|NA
TGTGCCAGTATTAACAGGGATCGCTCTGGAAACACCATATATTTT
CASINRDRSGNTIYF
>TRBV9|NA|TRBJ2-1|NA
TGTGCCAGCAGCGTAGATCTGATGGGAGGAGGCTACAATGAGCAGTTCTTC
CASSVDLMGGGYNEQFF
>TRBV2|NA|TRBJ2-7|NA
TGTGCCAGCAGTGAAGCGCCGGGAGAAGTCTACGAGCAGTACTTC
CASSEAPGEVYEQYF
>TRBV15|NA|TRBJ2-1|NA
TGTGCCACCAGCAGAGATCCCCCTCTTCTCTCCCTTAGCTCCTACAATGAGCAGTTCTTC
CATSRDPPLLSLSSYNEQFF
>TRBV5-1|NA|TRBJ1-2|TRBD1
TGCGCCAGCAGCTCGTCCCGGGACAGGTACGATGGCTACACCTTC
CASSSSRDRYDGYTF
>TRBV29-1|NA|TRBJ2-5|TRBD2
TGCAGCGTTGTTGGCGGGAGGGTAGAGACCCAGTACTTC
CSVVGGRVETQYF
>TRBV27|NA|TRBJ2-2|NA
TGTGCCAGCAGTTTATTAGCGCCGACCGGGGAGCTGTTTTTT
CASSLLAPTGELFF